This T cell receptor (beta chain) originates from a study of OX40 agonist ivuxolimab in advanced cancers. General notes on the study: Ivuxolimab was an agonistic, fully human IgG2 monoclonal antibody directed against OX40 (CD134), a costimulatory receptor. Intravenous ivuxolimab was administered to patients every 2 weeks at six dose levels: 0.01, 0.1, 0.3, 1.5, 3 and 10 mg/kg. Of the approximately 50 patients in dose escalation, about 20 had hepatocellular carcinoma, roughly 15 had melanoma, 9 had renal cell carcinoma and 9 had head and neck cancer. In the dose-escalation cohort, roughly 82% of patients were male, and the mean age was 60 years with a range of roughly 20 to 79. Prior anti-PD-1, anti-PD-L1 or anti-CTLA-4 therapy was permitted, and approximately 40% of dose-escalation patients had received checkpoint inhibitors. Partial responses were achieved by three dose-escalation patients, of whom one had hepatocellular carcinoma and two had cutaneous melanoma. The point of sequencing TCRbeta in the periphery was to test whether ivuxolimab changed TCR sequence diversity and drove clonal T-cell expansion. The monotherapy dose-escalation portion (N ≈ 50 patients) of the phase I ivuxolimab trial is reported in the paper.

The trial excluded patients who had a history of autoimmune disease or who were on systemic immunosuppression. In every dose cohort, peripheral blood was drawn for TCR sequencing at baseline, cycle 4 day 1, and cycle 7 day 1. The samples were drawn from a first-in-human, open-label, multicenter phase I dose-escalation trial of ivuxolimab. The trial enrolled adults with locally advanced or metastatic head and neck squamous cell, hepatocellular, melanoma or renal cell carcinoma. Before TCR sequencing, CD4+ T cells and CD8+ T cells from peripheral blood were sorted into separate populations. Genomic DNA was extracted from sorted cells for sequencing of the TCRbeta CDR3 region. The immunoSEQ Assay was used for sequencing of TCRbeta CDR3 regions. Entries here come from immuneACCESS through TCRdb and include only in-frame sequences with V and J called. Some clones fail to appear in such tables; in the studies checked, an unresolved V gene covers under half of the shortfall, and the cause of the remainder is unknown. Here the sample has 70,000 to 95,000 clones; around 86% occur a single time. The ten largest clones add up to 6.2% of the sample.

A remark on this clone: Its cognate antigen has yet to be identified. Per-nucleotide qualities are absent, and no much larger clonotype sits a single base away.

What the research found in general, with its limitations: In partial responders in the 0.1-3.0 mg/kg groups, normalized peripheral clonal expansion was found to be among the lowest, especially among CD8+ T cells. After ivuxolimab, CD8+ T cells had more expanded clones than CD4+ T cells on average. Low levels of normalized T-cell clonal expansion were also seen in some patients who did not respond. At doses of 0.1 to 3.0 mg/kg, clonal expansion of both CD4+ and CD8+ blood T cells was observed from baseline to week 6. The antigen specificity of the peripheral T cells that underwent clonal expansion was not determined.

Here the sequenced sample was CD4+ or CD8+ T cells sorted from blood, taken in a trial of the OX40 agonist ivuxolimab. The TCR sequence derives from an adult with an advanced solid tumor such as melanoma, head and neck, liver or kidney cancer.

CDR3 protein: CASSPRTGPNTEAFF. The nucleotides read TGTGCCAGCAGCCCCCGGACAGGGCCGAACACTGAAGCTTTCTTT. The chain is assembled from TRBV4-2 and TRBJ1-1; TRBD1 matches 8 bases in the middle. V lost 4 bases and J lost 1 base, and the count of bases not matched to a germline gene is 5. Reading from cysteine to phenylalanine, the CDR3 counts 15 amino acids. Only the CDR3 portion is preserved as DNA: 45 bases, with reading frame beginning at the first base. As encoded in the germline V gene, CDR1 is LGHNA while CDR2 is YNFKEQ.